This T cell receptor beta chain was observed in a study of blood T cell repertoires in COVID-19. Individuals drawn from approximately 26 US areas were roughly 18 to 95 years old. The CDR3 sequence is 18 residues long. Germline V gene lookup returns CDR1 LNHNV and CDR2 YYDKDF (reference sequence). V was pared by 0 bases and J by 0 bases, with 15 bases between. This clone has only a few counts. This table comes from immunoSEQ multiplex PCR, and its TCRdb copy is limited to in-frame clones, with some not included. The sample has about 160,000 clones; 80% are singletons. The sequenced material came from PBMCs or T cells enriched from blood (not recorded which). The chain uses TRBV15 and TRBJ1-3; D ambiguous. The TCR was taken from a woman aged 55-70 years who had recovered from COVID-19. CDR3 protein: CATSREGTLHPSGNTIYF. DNA for the CDR3: TGTGCCACCAGCAGAGAGGGCACTCTACACCCCTCTGGAAACACCATATATTTT.